This T cell receptor (beta chain) comes out of a study of beta chain features in type 1 diabetes. Expressed TCRB transcripts were sequenced, since all the RNA that had been isolated was reverse transcribed. Sequencing used immunoSEQ multiplex PCR; TCRdb keeps in-frame clones, though not all of them. This sample yields a few hundred thousand clones, of which around 16% are seen a single time; about 0.019% belongs to the top ten. This clone has just a few counts. This CDR3 contains 13 residues. Germline CDR1 reads SGHDN; CDR2 reads FVKESK. V was trimmed by 6 bases and J by 2 bases, leaving 11 bases between them. Sorting based on CD45RO/CCR7/CD25/CD127/CD95/CD27 separated CD4+ naive, central memory, regulatory and stem cell-like memory cells.

What was sequenced was naive CD4+ T cells from blood. This TCR was recovered from a woman younger than 30 in good health. This chain joins TRBV14 and TRBJ2-7; D may be TRBD2 (5 bases). CDR3 sequence: CASSRAVTYEQYF. DNA of the CDR3: TGTGCCAGCAGTCGAGCGGTAACCTACGAGCAGTACTTC.